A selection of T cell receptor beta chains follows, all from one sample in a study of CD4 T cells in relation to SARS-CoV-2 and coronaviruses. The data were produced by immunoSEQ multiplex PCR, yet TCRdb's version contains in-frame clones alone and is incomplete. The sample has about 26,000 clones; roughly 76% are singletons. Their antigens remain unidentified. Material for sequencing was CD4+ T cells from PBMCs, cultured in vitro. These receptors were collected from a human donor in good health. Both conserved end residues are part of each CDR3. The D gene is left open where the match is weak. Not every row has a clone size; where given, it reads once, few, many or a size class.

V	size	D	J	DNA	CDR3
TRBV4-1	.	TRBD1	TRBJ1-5	TGCGCCAGCAGCCAAGTTGTGGACAGGGGACAGCCCCAGCATTTT	CASSQVVDRGQPQHF
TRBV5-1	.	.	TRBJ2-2	TGCGCCAGCAGCAAACCTCCCGGGGAGCTGTTTTTT	CASSKPPGELFF
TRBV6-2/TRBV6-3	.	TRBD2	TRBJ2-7	TGTGCCAGCAGCCTAAGACTAGCGGGGGGAATTACCTACGAGCAGTACTTC	CASSLRLAGGITYEQYF
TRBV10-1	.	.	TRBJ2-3	TGCGCCAGTTCATTGGGGAGCACAGATACGCAGTATTTT	CASSLGSTDTQYF
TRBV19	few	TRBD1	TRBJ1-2	TGTGCCAGTAGTATCGGACAGGGAGGCGGCTACACCTTC	CASSIGQGGGYTF
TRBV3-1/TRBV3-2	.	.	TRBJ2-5	TGTGCCAGCAGCCAGTACAGGAATGCAGAGACCCAGTACTTC	CASSQYRNAETQYF
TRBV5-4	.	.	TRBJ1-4	TGTGCCAGCAGCTTGGAGGGGTTTGGGGAAAAACTGTTTTTT	CASSLEGFGEKLFF
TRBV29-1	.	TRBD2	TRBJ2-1	TGCAGCGTTGAAGATCGGGGACTAGTACGTTTTCAGTTCTTC	CSVEDRGLVRFQFF
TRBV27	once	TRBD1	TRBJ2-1	TGTGCCAGCAGGGCCGGGACAGGGACTTACAATGAGCAGTTCTTC	CASRAGTGTYNEQFF
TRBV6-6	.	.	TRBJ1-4	TGTGCCAGCAGTCAGGGGGAAAAACTGTTTTTT	CASSQGEKLFF
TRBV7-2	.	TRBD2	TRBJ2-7	TGTGCCAGCAGCACCGGACCCGGGGGGAGTTACGAGCAGTACTTC	CASSTGPGGSYEQYF
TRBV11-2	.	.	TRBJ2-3	TGTGCCAGCACCGGCAGGGCTGTAGATACGCAGTATTTT	CASTGRAVDTQYF
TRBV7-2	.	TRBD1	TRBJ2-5	TGTGCCAGCAGCCTAGGGGACAGGAACCAAGAGACCCAGTACTTC	CASSLGDRNQETQYF
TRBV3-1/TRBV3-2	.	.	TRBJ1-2	TGTGCCAGCAGCCAGATCGGGGCTGGCTACACCTTC	CASSQIGAGYTF
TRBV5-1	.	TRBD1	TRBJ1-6	TGCGCCAGCAGCGTGGCCGGGACAGGAAGTTCTGGGGCCTCACCCCTCCACTTT	CASSVAGTGSSGASPLHF
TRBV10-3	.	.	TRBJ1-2	TGTGCCATCAGTGGGTCAGGGGATGGCTACACCTTC	CAISGSGDGYTF
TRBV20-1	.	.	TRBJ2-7	TGCAGTGCTAGAGATGTAAGCAAGCAGTACTTC	CSARDVSKQYF
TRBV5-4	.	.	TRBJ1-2	TGTGCCAGCAGCACTGACAGCTATGGCTACACCTTC	CASSTDSYGYTF